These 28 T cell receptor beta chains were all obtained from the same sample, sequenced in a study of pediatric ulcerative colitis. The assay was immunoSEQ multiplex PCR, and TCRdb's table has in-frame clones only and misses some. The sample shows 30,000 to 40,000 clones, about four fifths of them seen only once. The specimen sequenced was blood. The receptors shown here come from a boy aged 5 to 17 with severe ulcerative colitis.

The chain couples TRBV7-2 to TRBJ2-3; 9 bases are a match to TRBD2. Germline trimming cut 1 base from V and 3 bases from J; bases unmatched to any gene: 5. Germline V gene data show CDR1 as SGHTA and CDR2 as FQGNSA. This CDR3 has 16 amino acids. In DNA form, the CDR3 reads TGTGCCAGCAGCTTAGGTCCGCGGGGGGGGACAGATACGCAGTATTTT. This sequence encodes CASSLGPRGGTDTQYF.

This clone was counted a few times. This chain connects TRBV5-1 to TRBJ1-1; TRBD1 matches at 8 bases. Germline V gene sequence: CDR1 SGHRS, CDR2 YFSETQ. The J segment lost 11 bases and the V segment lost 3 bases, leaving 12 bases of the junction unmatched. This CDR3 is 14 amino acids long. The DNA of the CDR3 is TGCGCCAGCAGCTCATTCGACAGGGGCGGTGGGGCTTTCTTT. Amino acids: CASSSFDRGGGAFF.

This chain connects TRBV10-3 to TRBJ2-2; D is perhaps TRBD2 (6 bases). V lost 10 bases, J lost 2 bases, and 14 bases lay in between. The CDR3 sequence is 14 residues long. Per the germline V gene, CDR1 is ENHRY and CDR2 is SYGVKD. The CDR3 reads CATQAGTNTGELFF. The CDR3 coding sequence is TGTGCCACCCAGGCGGGGACTAACACCGGGGAGCTGTTTTTT.

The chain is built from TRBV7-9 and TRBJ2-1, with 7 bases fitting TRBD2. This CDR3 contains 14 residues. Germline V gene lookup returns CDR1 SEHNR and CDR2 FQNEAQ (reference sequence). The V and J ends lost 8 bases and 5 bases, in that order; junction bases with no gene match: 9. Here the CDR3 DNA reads TGTGCCAGCTTCGGTGGGGGGGAAGACAATGAGCAGTTCTTC. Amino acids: CASFGGGEDNEQFF.

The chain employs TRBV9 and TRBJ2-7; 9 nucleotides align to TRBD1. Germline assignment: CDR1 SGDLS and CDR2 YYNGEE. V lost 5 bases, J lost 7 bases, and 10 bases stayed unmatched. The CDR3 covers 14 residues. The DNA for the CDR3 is TGTGCCAGCAGTACGGGGACAGGGCCGGGGGAGCAGTACTTC. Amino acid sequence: CASSTGTGPGEQYF.

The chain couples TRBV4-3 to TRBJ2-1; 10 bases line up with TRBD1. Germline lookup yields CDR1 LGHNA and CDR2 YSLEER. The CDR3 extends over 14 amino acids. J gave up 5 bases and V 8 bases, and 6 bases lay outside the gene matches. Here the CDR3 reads CASSRDRGDNEQFF. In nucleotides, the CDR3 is TGCGCCAGCTCCCGGGACAGGGGCGACAATGAGCAGTTCTTC.

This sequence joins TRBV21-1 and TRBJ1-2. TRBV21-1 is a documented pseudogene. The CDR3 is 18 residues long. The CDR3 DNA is TGTGCCAGCAGCAAAGGACTCCAGGCGCTGCGGGTTAGCCATGGCTACACCTTC. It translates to CASSKGLQALRVSHGYTF.

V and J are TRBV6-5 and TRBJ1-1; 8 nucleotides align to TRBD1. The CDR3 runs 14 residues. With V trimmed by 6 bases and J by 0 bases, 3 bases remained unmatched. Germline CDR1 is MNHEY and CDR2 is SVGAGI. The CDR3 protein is CASRRTGLNTEAFF. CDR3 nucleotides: TGTGCCAGCAGAAGGACAGGGCTGAACACTGAAGCTTTCTTT.

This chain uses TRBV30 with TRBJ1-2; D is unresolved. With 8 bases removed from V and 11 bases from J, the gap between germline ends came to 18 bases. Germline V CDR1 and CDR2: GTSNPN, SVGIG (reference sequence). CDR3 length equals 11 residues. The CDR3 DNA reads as TGTGCCCTGGAAATCGGCTCCCGGTACACCTTC. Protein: CALEIGSRYTF.

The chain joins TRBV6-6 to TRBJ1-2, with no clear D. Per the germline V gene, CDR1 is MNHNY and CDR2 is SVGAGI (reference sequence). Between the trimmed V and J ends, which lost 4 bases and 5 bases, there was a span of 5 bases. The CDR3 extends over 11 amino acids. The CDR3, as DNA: TGTGCCAGCAGTTCCCAATATGGCTACACCTTC. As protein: CASSSQYGYTF.

The CDR3 loop is CASSQGGGYEQYF. The CDR3 DNA reads as TGCGCCAGCAGCCAAGGGGGAGGGTACGAGCAGTACTTC. The chain couples TRBV4-1 to TRBJ2-7; the match to TRBD2 covers 7 bases. This CDR3 is built from 13 residues. Germline V gene sequence: CDR1 MGHRA, CDR2 YSYEKL. Trimming at V came to 1 base and at J to 4 bases, leaving 1 base not matched to a gene.

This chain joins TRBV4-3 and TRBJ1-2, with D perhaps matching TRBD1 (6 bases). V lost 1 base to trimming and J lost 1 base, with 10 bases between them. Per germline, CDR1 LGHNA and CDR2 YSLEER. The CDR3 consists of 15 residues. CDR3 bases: TGCGCCAGCAGCCAAGTTGAAGGGGGTAACTATGGCTACACCTTC. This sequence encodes CASSQVEGGNYGYTF.

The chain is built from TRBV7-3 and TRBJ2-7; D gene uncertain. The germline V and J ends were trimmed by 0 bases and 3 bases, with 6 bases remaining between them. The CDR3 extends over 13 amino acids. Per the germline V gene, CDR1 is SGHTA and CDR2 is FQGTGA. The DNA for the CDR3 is TGTGCCAGCAGCTTAACGCCGAACTACGAGCAGTACTTC. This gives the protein CASSLTPNYEQYF.

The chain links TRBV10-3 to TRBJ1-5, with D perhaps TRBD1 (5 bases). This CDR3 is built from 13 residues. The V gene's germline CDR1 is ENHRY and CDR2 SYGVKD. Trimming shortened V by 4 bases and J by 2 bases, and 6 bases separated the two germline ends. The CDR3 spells CAISGGGNQPQHF. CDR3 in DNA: TGTGCCATCAGTGGGGGGGGCAATCAGCCCCAGCATTTT.

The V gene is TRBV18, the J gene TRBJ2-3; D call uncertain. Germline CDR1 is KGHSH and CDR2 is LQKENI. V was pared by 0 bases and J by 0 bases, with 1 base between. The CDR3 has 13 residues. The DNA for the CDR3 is TGTGCCAGCTCACCACCTAGCACAGATACGCAGTATTTT. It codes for CASSPPSTDTQYF.

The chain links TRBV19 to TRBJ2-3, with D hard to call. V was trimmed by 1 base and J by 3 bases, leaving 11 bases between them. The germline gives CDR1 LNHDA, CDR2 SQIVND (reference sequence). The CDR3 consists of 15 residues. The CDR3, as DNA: TGTGCCAGTAGTATAGGGACCATGCTAACAGATACGCAGTATTTT. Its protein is CASSIGTMLTDTQYF.

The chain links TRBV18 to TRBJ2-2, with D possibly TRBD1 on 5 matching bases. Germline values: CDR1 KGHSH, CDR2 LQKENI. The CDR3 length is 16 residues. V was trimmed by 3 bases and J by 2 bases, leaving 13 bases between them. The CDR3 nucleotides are TGTGCCAGCTCACCTTCCAGGGTCCAAAACACCGGGGAGCTGTTTTTT. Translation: CASSPSRVQNTGELFF.

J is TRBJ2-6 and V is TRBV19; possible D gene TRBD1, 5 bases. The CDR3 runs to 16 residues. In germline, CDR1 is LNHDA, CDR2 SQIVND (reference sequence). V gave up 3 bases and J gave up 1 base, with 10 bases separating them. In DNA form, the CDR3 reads TGTGCCAGTAGTATGTTACCAGGGTCTGGGGCCAACGTCCTGACTTTC. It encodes CASSMLPGSGANVLTF.

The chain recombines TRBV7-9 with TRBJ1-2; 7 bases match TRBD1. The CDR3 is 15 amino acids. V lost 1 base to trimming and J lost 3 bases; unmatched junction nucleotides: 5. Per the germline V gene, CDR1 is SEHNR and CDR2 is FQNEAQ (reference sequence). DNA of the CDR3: TGTGCCAGCAGCTTAGAAGGGGGCGGGCACTATGGCTACACCTTC. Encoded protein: CASSLEGGGHYGYTF.

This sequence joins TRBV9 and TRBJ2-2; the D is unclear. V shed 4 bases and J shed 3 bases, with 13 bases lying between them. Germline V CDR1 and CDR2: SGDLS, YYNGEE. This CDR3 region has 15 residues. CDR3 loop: CASSPLGSDTGELFF. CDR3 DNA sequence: TGTGCCAGCAGCCCTCTCGGATCGGACACCGGGGAGCTGTTTTTT.

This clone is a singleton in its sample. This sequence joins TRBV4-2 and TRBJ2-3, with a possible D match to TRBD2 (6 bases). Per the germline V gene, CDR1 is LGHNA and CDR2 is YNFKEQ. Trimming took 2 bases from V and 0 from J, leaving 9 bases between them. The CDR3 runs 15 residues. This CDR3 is CASSQIAASTDTQYF. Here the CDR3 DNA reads TGTGCCAGCAGCCAAATAGCGGCTAGCACAGATACGCAGTATTTT.

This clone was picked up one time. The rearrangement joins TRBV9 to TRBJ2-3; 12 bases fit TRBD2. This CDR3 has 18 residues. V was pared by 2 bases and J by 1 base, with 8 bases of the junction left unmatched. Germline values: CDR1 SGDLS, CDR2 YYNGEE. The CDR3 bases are TGTGCCAGCAGCGTGTCGCTAGCGGGGGGGCGCGGCACAGATACGCAGTATTTT. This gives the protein CASSVSLAGGRGTDTQYF.

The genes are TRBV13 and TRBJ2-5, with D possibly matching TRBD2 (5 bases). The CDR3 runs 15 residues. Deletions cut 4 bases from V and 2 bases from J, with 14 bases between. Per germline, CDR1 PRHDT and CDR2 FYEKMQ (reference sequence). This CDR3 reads CASSSKPREQETQYF. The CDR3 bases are TGTGCCAGCAGCTCAAAGCCCCGGGAACAAGAGACCCAGTACTTC.

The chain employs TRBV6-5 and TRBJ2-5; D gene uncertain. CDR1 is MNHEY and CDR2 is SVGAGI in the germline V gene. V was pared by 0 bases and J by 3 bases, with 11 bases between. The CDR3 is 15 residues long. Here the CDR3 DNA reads TGTGCCAGCAGTTACTCAGGCACCGAGGAAGAGACCCAGTACTTC. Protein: CASSYSGTEEETQYF.

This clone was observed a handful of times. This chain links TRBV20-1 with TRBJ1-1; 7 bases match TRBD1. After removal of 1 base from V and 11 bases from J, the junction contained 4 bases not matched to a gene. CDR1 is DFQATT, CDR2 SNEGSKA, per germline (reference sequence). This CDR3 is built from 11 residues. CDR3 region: CSARGYRGAFF. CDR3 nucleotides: TGCAGTGCTAGAGGTTACAGGGGCGCTTTCTTT.

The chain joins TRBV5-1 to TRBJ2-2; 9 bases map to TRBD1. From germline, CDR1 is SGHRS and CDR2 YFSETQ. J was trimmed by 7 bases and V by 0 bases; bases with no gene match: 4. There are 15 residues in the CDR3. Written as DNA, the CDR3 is TGCGCCAGCAGCTTGGACAGGGGGCTTGGCGGGGAGCTGTTTTTT. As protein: CASSLDRGLGGELFF.

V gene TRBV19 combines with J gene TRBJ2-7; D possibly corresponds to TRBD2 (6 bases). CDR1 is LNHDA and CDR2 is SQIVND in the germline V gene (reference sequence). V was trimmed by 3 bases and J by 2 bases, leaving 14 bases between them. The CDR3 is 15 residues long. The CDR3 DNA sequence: TGTGCCAGTAGTATGGGTCCCGCGGGGACCTACGAGCAGTACTTC. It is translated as CASSMGPAGTYEQYF.

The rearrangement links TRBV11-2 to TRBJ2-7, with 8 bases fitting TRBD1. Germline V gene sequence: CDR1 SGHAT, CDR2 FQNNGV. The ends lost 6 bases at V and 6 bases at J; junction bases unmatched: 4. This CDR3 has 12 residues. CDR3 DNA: TGTGCCAGCAGTTTACAGGGGGGCGAGCAGTACTTC. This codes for CASSLQGGEQYF.